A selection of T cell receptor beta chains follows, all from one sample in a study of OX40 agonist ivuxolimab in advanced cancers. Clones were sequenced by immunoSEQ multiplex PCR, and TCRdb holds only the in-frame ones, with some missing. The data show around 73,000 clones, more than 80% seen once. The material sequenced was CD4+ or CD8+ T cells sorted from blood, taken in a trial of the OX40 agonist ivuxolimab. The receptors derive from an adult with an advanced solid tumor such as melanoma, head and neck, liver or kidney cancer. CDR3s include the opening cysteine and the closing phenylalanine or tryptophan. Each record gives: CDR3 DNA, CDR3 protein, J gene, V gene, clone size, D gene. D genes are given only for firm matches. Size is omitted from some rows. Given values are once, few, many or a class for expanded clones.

DNA: TGTGCCAGTAGTATGGTACAGGGGACCTACGAGCAGTACTTC
CDR3: CASSMVQGTYEQYF
J: TRBJ2-7
V: TRBV19
size: .
D: TRBD1

DNA: TGCGCCAGCAGCCAATTCGGACAGGGGGTAGGACAGCCCCAGCATTTT
CDR3: CASSQFGQGVGQPQHF
J: TRBJ1-5
V: TRBV4-1
size: .
D: TRBD1

DNA: TGTGCCAGTAGGCGGGACGGCAATCAGCCCCAGCATTTT
CDR3: CASRRDGNQPQHF
J: TRBJ1-5
V: TRBV19
size: .
D: .

DNA: TGCGCCAGCAGCCAAGGAGTCTCAAGTGGTTCACCCCTCCACTTT
CDR3: CASSQGVSSGSPLHF
J: TRBJ1-6
V: TRBV4-1
size: .
D: .

DNA: TGTGCCAGCAGTTCGCGGGGAGGCTACGAAAAACTGTTTTTT
CDR3: CASSSRGGYEKLFF
J: TRBJ1-4
V: TRBV28
size: once
D: .

DNA: TGTGCCAGTAGTATCGGGCGGGGGCGAAACTACAATGAGCAGTTCTTC
CDR3: CASSIGRGRNYNEQFF
J: TRBJ2-1
V: TRBV19
size: .
D: .

DNA: TGTGCCAGCAGTTTTGGTCTGGCCAGTCCCTACGAGCAGTACTTC
CDR3: CASSFGLASPYEQYF
J: TRBJ2-7
V: TRBV27
size: .
D: .

DNA: TGCGCCAGCAGTCTCTGGGGGACAGCCTTAAGAAATGAAAAACTGTTTTTT
CDR3: CASSLWGTALRNEKLFF
J: TRBJ1-4
V: TRBV23-1
size: .
D: TRBD1

DNA: TGTGCCAGCAGTTCGTACACCGGGGAGCTGTTTTTT
CDR3: CASSSYTGELFF
J: TRBJ2-2
V: TRBV6-5
size: .
D: .

DNA: TGTGCCAGCAGTTATGCTCGGGGGGGGAACACTGAAGCTTTCTTT
CDR3: CASSYARGGNTEAFF
J: TRBJ1-1
V: TRBV27
size: .
D: .

DNA: TGTGCCAGCAGCTTAGAGCCTTTTAGCGGGGCTCAGTACTTC
CDR3: CASSLEPFSGAQYF
J: TRBJ2-5
V: TRBV11-2
size: few
D: TRBD2

DNA: TGTGCCAGCAGTTTCCCCGGGACAGGGGCTCTGAAACTGTTTTTT
CDR3: CASSFPGTGALKLFF
J: TRBJ1-4
V: TRBV28
size: .
D: TRBD1

DNA: TGTGCCAGCAGTTTTCGACTAACAGATACGCAGTATTTT
CDR3: CASSFRLTDTQYF
J: TRBJ2-3
V: TRBV28
size: once
D: .

DNA: TGTGCCAGCAGTTTAGACCGATTCTACGAGCAGTACTTC
CDR3: CASSLDRFYEQYF
J: TRBJ2-7
V: TRBV27
size: .
D: .

DNA: TGTGCCACCCATCTGACCAGGAACACTGAAGCTTTCTTT
CDR3: CATHLTRNTEAFF
J: TRBJ1-1
V: TRBV27
size: once
D: .

DNA: TGCGCCAGCAGCCAAGGGCAGGACTTTTACTACGAGCAGTACTTC
CDR3: CASSQGQDFYYEQYF
J: TRBJ2-7
V: TRBV4-1
size: .
D: .

DNA: TGTGCCAGCAAAGATAGTAGGGACAGGGGAAACACTGAAGCTTTCTTT
CDR3: CASKDSRDRGNTEAFF
J: TRBJ1-1
V: TRBV2
size: .
D: TRBD1

DNA: TGTGCCAGCAGCCCAGCAAATGTCCGGGACATTCAGTACTTC
CDR3: CASSPANVRDIQYF
J: TRBJ2-4
V: TRBV7-9
size: .
D: .

DNA: TGCAGCGTTGATCGGAAGGACACTAACTATGGCTACACCTTC
CDR3: CSVDRKDTNYGYTF
J: TRBJ1-2
V: TRBV29-1
size: .
D: .

DNA: TGTGCCAGTTCCGGACTACAGGGGGTCGCTGAAGCTTTCTTT
CDR3: CASSGLQGVAEAFF
J: TRBJ1-1
V: TRBV19
size: once
D: TRBD1

DNA: TGTGCCAGCAGCCCTAGACAGTACAATGAGCAGTTCTTC
CDR3: CASSPRQYNEQFF
J: TRBJ2-1
V: TRBV9
size: .
D: .

DNA: TGTGCCAGCAGTTTAACCCCCCTCCGGGAAAAATATTCAGATACGCAGTATTTT
CDR3: CASSLTPLREKYSDTQYF
J: TRBJ2-3
V: TRBV27
size: .
D: .

DNA: TGTGCCAGCAGTTTTTTTCCCCCGACAGGGGACTATGGCTACACCTTC
CDR3: CASSFFPPTGDYGYTF
J: TRBJ1-2
V: TRBV27
size: .
D: TRBD1

DNA: TGCGCCAGCAGCCAAGGGTTGGGGGGCGAGCAGTACTTC
CDR3: CASSQGLGGEQYF
J: TRBJ2-7
V: TRBV4-1
size: .
D: .

DNA: TGTGCCAGCAGCTGTAGACACTCGGGGCAGTATTTT
CDR3: CASSCRHSGQYF
J: TRBJ2-3
V: TRBV21-1
size: once
D: .

DNA: TGTGCCACCAGCAGGGTTAGACAAGAGACCCAGTACTTC
CDR3: CATSRVRQETQYF
J: TRBJ2-5
V: TRBV15
size: .
D: .

DNA: TGTGCCAGCAGTTTTACAGGTTCTGGGGAGCAGTACTTC
CDR3: CASSFTGSGEQYF
J: TRBJ2-7
V: TRBV27
size: .
D: .

DNA: TGCAGCGTTTTGTCAGGAGGGAGGGGAGAGCAGTTCTTC
CDR3: CSVLSGGRGEQFF
J: TRBJ2-1
V: TRBV29-1
size: once
D: TRBD2

DNA: TGCGCCAGCAGTGAGTCGGGGGGGCTGAATACGCAGTATTTT
CDR3: CASSESGGLNTQYF
J: TRBJ2-3
V: TRBV10-1
size: .
D: .

DNA: TGTGCTAGTGGTTTGGGGCAGGGTTCCTACGAGCAGTACTTC
CDR3: CASGLGQGSYEQYF
J: TRBJ2-7
V: TRBV12-5
size: .
D: .

DNA: TGTGCCAGCAAAGGGGCTATCGATGAGCAGTTCTTC
CDR3: CASKGAIDEQFF
J: TRBJ2-1
V: TRBV7-9
size: .
D: .

DNA: TGTGCCAGCAGTTTAGGGACAGGGGTGGAAGCTTTCTTT
CDR3: CASSLGTGVEAFF
J: TRBJ1-1
V: TRBV27
size: once
D: TRBD1

DNA: TGTGCCAGCAGAGGACAGGGGGCGTCTAACTATGGCTACACCTTC
CDR3: CASRGQGASNYGYTF
J: TRBJ1-2
V: TRBV27
size: .
D: TRBD1

DNA: TGTGCCAGCAGCGTAAGCTCGACGCGTTTCGCAGATACGCAGTATTTT
CDR3: CASSVSSTRFADTQYF
J: TRBJ2-3
V: TRBV9
size: .
D: .